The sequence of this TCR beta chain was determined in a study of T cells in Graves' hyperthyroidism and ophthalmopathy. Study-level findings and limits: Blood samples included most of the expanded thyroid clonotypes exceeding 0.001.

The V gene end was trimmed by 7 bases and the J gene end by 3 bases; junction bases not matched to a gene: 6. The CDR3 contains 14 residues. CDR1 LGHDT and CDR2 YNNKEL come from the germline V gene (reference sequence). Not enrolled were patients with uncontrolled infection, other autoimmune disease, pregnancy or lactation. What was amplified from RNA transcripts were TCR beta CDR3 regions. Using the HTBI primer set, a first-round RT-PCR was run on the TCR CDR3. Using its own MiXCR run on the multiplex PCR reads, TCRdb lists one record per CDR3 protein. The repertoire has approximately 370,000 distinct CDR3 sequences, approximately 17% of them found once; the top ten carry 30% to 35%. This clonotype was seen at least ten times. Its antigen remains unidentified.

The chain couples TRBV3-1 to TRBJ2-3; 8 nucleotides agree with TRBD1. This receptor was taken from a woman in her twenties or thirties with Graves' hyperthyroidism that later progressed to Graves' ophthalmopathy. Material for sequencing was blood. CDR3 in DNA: TGTGCCAGCACTGACAGGGGTACGACAGATACGCAGTATTTT. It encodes CASTDRGTTDTQYF.